A selection of T cell receptor beta chains follows, all from one sample in a study of identical twins. MiXCR was run by TCRdb on the 5' RACE reads, yielding one entry per CDR3 protein. The sample shows hundreds of thousands of distinct CDR3 sequences, 7% of them seen only once. The data were also submitted as part of a second study, on yellow fever vaccine responses in identical twins.

Source material: memory (CD45RO+) T cells sorted from blood. Every receptor here comes from a young woman in good health. CDR3s include the opening cysteine and the closing phenylalanine or tryptophan. D genes are given only for firm matches. Clone size, where shown, is once, few, many, or a class for clones that have expanded.

j_call d_call v_call clone_size cdr3_aa cdr3_nt
TRBJ2-7 NA TRBV20-1 few CSAPSVRGRYEQYF TGCAGTGCCCCCAGTGTGCGGGGTCGCTACGAGCAGTACTTC
TRBJ1-2 NA TRBV7-6 NA CASSLEEGNYGYTF TGTGCCAGCAGCTTAGAAGAGGGTAACTATGGCTACACCTTC
TRBJ2-1 NA TRBV9 few CASSETGENEQFF TGTGCCAGCAGCGAAACTGGGGAGAATGAGCAGTTCTTC
TRBJ2-6 NA TRBV20-1 NA CSARDPGANVLTF TGCAGTGCTAGAGATCCTGGGGCCAACGTCCTGACTTTC
TRBJ2-5 NA TRBV11-3 once CASSLVLGPQETQYF TGTGCCAGCAGCTTAGTCCTGGGGCCTCAAGAGACCCAGTACTTC
TRBJ1-2 NA TRBV7-2 few CASSSGTFMGYTF TGTGCCAGCAGCTCCGGGACTTTTATGGGCTACACCTTC
TRBJ1-1 NA TRBV2 many CASSELDTEAFF TGTGCCAGCAGTGAACTGGACACTGAAGCTTTCTTT
TRBJ2-5 TRBD1 TRBV7-7 NA CASSLTGGSLGETQYF TGTGCCAGCAGCTTGACAGGGGGCTCCCTCGGGGAGACCCAGTACTTC
TRBJ2-5 NA TRBV7-6 NA CASSLGFQETQYF TGTGCCAGCAGCTTGGGTTTTCAAGAGACCCAGTACTTC
TRBJ2-2 NA TRBV6-4 many CASSESSWENTGELFF TGTGCCAGCAGTGAGTCAAGCTGGGAGAACACCGGGGAGCTGTTTTTT
TRBJ2-3 TRBD1 TRBV28 NA CASNPPGQGFTDTQYF TGTGCCAGCAATCCTCCGGGACAGGGGTTTACAGATACGCAGTATTTT
TRBJ1-4 NA TRBV19 NA CASSIAATEKLFF TGTGCCAGTAGTATAGCGGCCACCGAAAAACTGTTTTTT
TRBJ2-5 NA TRBV12-3/TRBV12-4 many CASSLGQAFDETQYF TGTGCCAGCAGTTTAGGGCAAGCCTTCGATGAGACCCAGTACTTC
TRBJ2-7 NA TRBV20-1 few CSATDGGSYEQYF TGCAGTGCTACGGACGGGGGCTCCTACGAGCAGTACTTC
TRBJ2-1 TRBD1 TRBV20-1 few CRGQGRNEQFF TGCAGAGGACAGGGGCGCAATGAGCAGTTCTTC
TRBJ2-4 NA TRBV20-1 NA CSAPETGLSKNIQYF TGCAGTGCTCCGGAAACAGGGCTCAGCAAAAACATTCAGTACTTC
TRBJ2-3 NA TRBV21-1 NA CASSKVPHDSTDTQYF TGTGCCAGCAGCAAAGTTCCACATGATTCCACAGATACGCAGTATTTT
TRBJ2-2 TRBD1 TRBV20-1 NA CSALTGERGTGELFF TGCAGTGCTCTAACAGGGGAGAGGGGCACCGGGGAGCTGTTTTTT
TRBJ2-5 TRBD2 TRBV15 NA CATSMGLAGPQETQYF TGTGCCACCAGCATGGGGCTAGCGGGGCCACAAGAGACCCAGTACTTC
TRBJ2-1 NA TRBV7-9 NA CASSPAAGYSYNEQFF TGTGCCAGCAGCCCGGCGGCGGGGTACTCCTACAATGAGCAGTTCTTC
TRBJ2-6 NA TRBV18 few CASSPQSSRAAGANVLTF TGTGCCAGCTCACCACAGAGCAGCCGCGCGGCTGGGGCCAACGTCCTGACTTTC
TRBJ2-5 NA TRBV7-8 many CASSLDTTQETQYF TGTGCCAGCAGCTTAGACACTACCCAAGAGACCCAGTACTTC
TRBJ2-2 TRBD1 TRBV7-9 few CASSFGTGMYTGELFF TGTGCCAGCAGCTTTGGGACAGGGATGTACACCGGGGAGCTGTTTTTT
TRBJ2-3 TRBD2 TRBV29-1 few CSATSGGGDTQYF TGCAGCGCGACTAGCGGGGGAGGGGATACGCAGTATTTT
TRBJ2-3 NA TRBV11-2 NA CASSAEGQGGSDTQYF TGTGCCAGCAGCGCAGAGGGGCAGGGAGGCTCAGATACGCAGTATTTT
TRBJ2-7 NA TRBV6-4 few CASPSTRPGEITAYEQYF TGTGCCAGCCCTTCTACCCGCCCGGGGGAGATTACGGCCTACGAGCAGTACTTC
TRBJ2-2 NA TRBV5-5 many CASTAGPNTGELFF TGTGCCAGCACCGCTGGTCCGAACACCGGGGAGCTGTTTTTT
TRBJ2-7 NA TRBV12-3/TRBV12-4 NA CASSTGLYEQYF TGTGCCAGCAGCACGGGCCTCTACGAGCAGTACTTC
TRBJ2-3 NA TRBV7-9 many CATAWITDTQYF TGTGCCACGGCCTGGATCACAGATACGCAGTATTTT
TRBJ2-1 TRBD2 TRBV4-1 many CASSPHEREWNEQFF TGCGCCAGCAGCCCCCATGAGCGGGAGTGGAATGAGCAGTTCTTC
TRBJ2-3 TRBD2 TRBV5-4 few CASSHTAGGLTDTQYF TGTGCCAGCAGCCATACAGCGGGAGGCCTCACAGATACGCAGTATTTT
TRBJ2-1 NA TRBV20-1 NA CSARESLAPSYNEQFF TGCAGTGCTAGAGAATCGCTAGCGCCCTCCTACAATGAGCAGTTCTTC
TRBJ2-5 NA TRBV7-2 few CASSLSLSETQYF TGTGCCAGCAGCTTATCGCTTAGCGAGACCCAGTACTTC
TRBJ2-1 TRBD2 TRBV12-3/TRBV12-4 NA CASSLPSGRGSYNEQFF TGTGCCAGCAGTTTACCTAGCGGGAGGGGGTCCTACAATGAGCAGTTCTTC
TRBJ2-7 NA TRBV28 many CASSLSRTAGIF TGTGCCAGCAGTTTATCCAGGACTGCAGGGATTTTC
TRBJ2-1 NA TRBV4-1 few CASSQDQSASLNEQFF TGCGCCAGCAGCCAAGATCAATCGGCTAGTTTAAATGAGCAGTTCTTC
TRBJ2-2 NA TRBV6-1 few CASRRDASSGELFF TGTGCCAGCCGTAGGGACGCCTCGTCCGGGGAGCTGTTTTTT
TRBJ2-1 TRBD2 TRBV14 NA CASSHETSVYNEQFF TGTGCCAGCAGCCACGAGACTAGCGTGTACAATGAGCAGTTCTTC
TRBJ2-4 TRBD2 TRBV3-1 NA CASSQSGSGKNIQYF TGTGCCAGCAGCCAAAGCGGGAGTGGCAAAAACATTCAGTACTTC
TRBJ2-3 TRBD2 TRBV7-9 few CASSLQGGSGDTQYF TGTGCCAGCAGCTTGCAGGGAGGGTCCGGAGATACGCAGTATTTT
TRBJ2-3 NA TRBV28 few CASSLFPGLTPTDTQYF TGTGCCAGCAGTTTATTCCCCGGGCTCACCCCTACAGATACGCAGTATTTT
TRBJ2-1 NA TRBV15 many CATSRGSPWGYNEQFF TGTGCCACCAGCAGAGGTAGTCCTTGGGGTTACAATGAGCAGTTCTTC
TRBJ1-2 NA TRBV20-1 many CSARPGTGGGYTF TGCAGTGCCAGACCTGGGACGGGAGGAGGCTACACCTTC
TRBJ2-3 TRBD2 TRBV7-2 many CASSVSGVSTDTQYF TGTGCCAGCAGCGTGAGCGGGGTTTCCACAGATACGCAGTATTTT
TRBJ1-3 NA TRBV4-1 many CASSQGISGNTIYF TGCGCCAGCAGCCAAGGGATCTCTGGAAACACCATATATTTT
TRBJ2-7 TRBD2 TRBV15 many CATSRGTSGNSYEQYF TGTGCCACCAGCAGAGGGACTAGCGGGAACTCCTACGAGCAGTACTTC
TRBJ1-5 NA TRBV12-3/TRBV12-4 many CASSLESHQPQHF TGTGCCAGCAGTTTAGAGTCCCATCAGCCCCAGCATTTT
TRBJ2-4 NA TRBV5-6 few CASSLEPTVKNIQYF TGTGCCAGCAGCTTGGAGCCCACAGTCAAAAACATTCAGTACTTC
TRBJ1-5 NA TRBV25-1 few CASSAGGRGNQPQHF TGTGCCAGCAGTGCCGGGGGCAGAGGCAATCAGCCCCAGCATTTT
TRBJ1-3 NA TRBV12-3/TRBV12-4 many CASSAQASPGNTIYF TGTGCCAGCAGTGCACAGGCCAGCCCTGGAAACACCATATATTTT
TRBJ2-2 NA TRBV10-1 many CASSVQGFAGELFF TGCGCCAGCAGCGTACAGGGTTTCGCCGGGGAGCTGTTTTTT
TRBJ2-7 TRBD2 TRBV2 few CAKRTSGGYEQYF TGTGCCAAAAGGACTAGCGGGGGCTACGAGCAGTACTTC
TRBJ2-1 TRBD2 TRBV12-3/TRBV12-4 few CASSPASGRAGNEQFF TGTGCCAGCAGTCCAGCTAGCGGGAGGGCCGGTAATGAGCAGTTCTTC